The source of this T cell receptor (beta chain) is a study of patients and donors after allogeneic stem cell transplantation. In this sample, this clonotype turned up many times. TCRdb reanalysed the RT-PCR reads using MiXCR and keeps one entry per CDR3 protein. The table has approximately 250,000 distinct CDR3 sequences, 13% to 15% seen once. In germline, CDR1 is SGHRS, CDR2 YFSETQ. The CDR3 consists of 15 residues. V dropped 2 bases and J dropped 0 bases, with 11 bases sitting between them. The chain links TRBV5-1 to TRBJ1-2; D remains unclear. The sequencing input was blood, either unsorted or a sorted T cell fraction (not recorded which). The TCR sequence derives from a human donor who was either an allogeneic HSCT recipient or a stem cell or donor lymphocyte infusion donor (not recorded which). It is not recorded whose cells these are; they may come from a transplant donor. CDR3 nucleotides: TGCGCCAGCAGCTTAGGTGCAGGTCCTAACTATGGCTACACCTTC. It specifies CASSLGAGPNYGYTF.